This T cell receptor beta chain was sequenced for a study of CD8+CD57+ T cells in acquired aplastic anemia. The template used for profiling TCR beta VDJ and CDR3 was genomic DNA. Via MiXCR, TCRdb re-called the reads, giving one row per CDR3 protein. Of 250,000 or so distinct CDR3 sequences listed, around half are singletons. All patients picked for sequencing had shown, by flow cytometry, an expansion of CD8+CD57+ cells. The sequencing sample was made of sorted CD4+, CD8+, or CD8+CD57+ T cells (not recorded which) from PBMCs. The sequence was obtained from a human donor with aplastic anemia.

CDR3 sequence reads: CASSYRGSAHNEQFF. The CDR3 coding sequence is TGTGCCAGCAGTTACCGGGGTAGCGCTCACAATGAGCAGTTCTTC. This chain uses TRBV6-5 with TRBJ2-1, with a weak D call TRBD2 (5 bases). V was clipped by 2 bases and J by 5 bases, with 13 bases between them. CDR3 length equals 15 residues. The germline V gene has CDR1 MNHEY and CDR2 SVGAGI.